This TCR beta chain was observed in a study of technical replicates of blood from a few donors. CDR3 length equals 16 residues. J gave up 5 bases and V 0 bases, and 4 bases lay outside the gene matches. Germline V gene sequence: CDR1 SGHNT, CDR2 YYREEE (reference sequence). Sequencing was performed with immunoSEQ multiplex PCR; in TCRdb, only in-frame clones are kept and a portion is missing. The sample lists about 100,000 clones, about 94% occurring once. The sequence derives from a human donor in good health. Sample: T cells isolated from PBMCs. The chain couples TRBV5-4 to TRBJ2-2; TRBD1 aligns across 10 bases. The CDR3 reads CASSLVTGGRTGELFF. The CDR3 nucleotides are TGTGCCAGCAGCTTGGTGACAGGGGGCAGGACCGGGGAGCTGTTTTTT. The entire variable domain, with the rest obtained from reference TRBV5-4 and TRBJ2-2, is as follows: ETGVTQSPTHLIKTRGQQVTLRCSSQSGHNTVSWYQQALGQGPQFIFQYYREEENGRGNFPPRFSGLQFPNYSSELNVNALELDDSALYLCASSLVTGGRTGELFFGEGSRLTVL.